These 8 T cell receptor beta chains were sequenced from one sample in a study of T cell responses to AZD1222 COVID-19 vaccine. The data were produced by immunoSEQ multiplex PCR, yet TCRdb's version contains in-frame clones alone and is incomplete. The table shows about 140,000 clones, with about nine tenths occurring only once. Sequencing used peripheral blood, obtained on day 0 of AZD1222 vaccination. These receptors came from an adult in good health.

The chain employs TRBV5-5 and TRBJ2-1; no clear D gene. V lost 4 bases and J lost 4, with 18 bases in between. CDR3 length: 16 residues. Germline assignment: CDR1 SGHKS and CDR2 YYEKEE (reference sequence). The CDR3 nucleotides read TGTGCCAGCAGCCCAACTTCACCTTTGTCATACAATGAGCAGTTCTTC. Protein: CASSPTSPLSYNEQFF.

The rearrangement links TRBV19 to TRBJ1-5; TRBD1 agrees at 8 bases. With V trimmed by 5 bases and J by 7 bases, 10 bases remained unmatched. The CDR3 consists of 15 residues. Germline V gives CDR1 LNHDA, CDR2 SQIVND (reference sequence). The CDR3 here is CASSGKTGVRQPQHF. CDR3 sequence (DNA): TGTGCCAGTAGTGGGAAGACAGGGGTAAGGCAGCCCCAGCATTTT.

CDR3 loop: CASSSDTGTNYGYTF. CDR3 sequence (DNA): TGCGCCAGCAGCTCCGATACAGGAACGAACTATGGCTACACCTTC. V usage is TRBV5-1 and J usage is TRBJ1-2; maybe TRBD1 (5 bases). The length of the CDR3 is 15 residues. Germline V CDR1 and CDR2: SGHRS, YFSETQ. V gave up 3 bases and J gave up 2 bases, with 14 bases separating them.

This clone was observed a handful of times. The chain has TRBV7-2 and TRBJ2-3; tentative D call: TRBD2 (6 bases). This CDR3 is built from 13 residues. CDR1 is SGHTA and CDR2 is FQGNSA in the germline V gene. Trimming left V 3 bases short and J 4 bases short, with 8 bases between. The CDR3 spells CASSLSGADTQYF. DNA of the CDR3: TGTGCCAGCAGCTTGTCGGGAGCAGATACGCAGTATTTT.

This clone was counted a single time. Here the CDR3 DNA reads TGTGCCAGCAGTTACCGGACAGGGGGTGGAGAGCAGTACTTC. Translating it yields CASSYRTGGGEQYF. The chain carries TRBV6-2 or TRBV6-3 and TRBJ2-7, with 10 bases identical to TRBD1. Germline V lookup: CDR1 MNHEY, CDR2 SVGEGT. This CDR3 spans 14 amino acids. V shed 2 bases, J shed 7 bases, and the junction held 5 bases outside the gene matches.

This rearrangement joins TRBV7-2 to TRBJ2-1; D uncertain. CDR1 is SGHTA and CDR2 is FQGNSA in the germline V gene. There are 17 residues in the CDR3. V gave up 2 bases and J gave up 7 bases, with 21 bases separating them. CDR3 in DNA: TGTGCCAGCAGCTTAAGATTGGCAGGACCCGAACGTAATGAGCAGTTCTTC. This sequence encodes CASSLRLAGPERNEQFF.

This clone appeared once. The rearrangement joins TRBV19 to TRBJ2-7, with 14 bases lining up with TRBD2. This CDR3 has 15 residues. The ends lost 7 bases at V and 12 bases at J; junction bases unmatched: 14. Per germline, CDR1 LNHDA and CDR2 SQIVND (reference sequence). The CDR3 protein is CASKGQGLAGEVPYF. CDR3 nucleotides: TGTGCCAGTAAAGGTCAGGGACTAGCGGGGGAGGTCCCGTACTTC.

This chain uses TRBV7-2 with TRBJ2-3; maybe TRBD1 (5 bases). The V end was cut by 1 base, the J end by 6 bases, with 11 bases between. The CDR3 spans 14 residues. Per the germline V gene, CDR1 is SGHTA and CDR2 is FQGNSA. CDR3 bases: TGTGCCAGCAGCTTAGGTCCAGGGCCCGATACGCAGTATTTT. Its translation is CASSLGPGPDTQYF.